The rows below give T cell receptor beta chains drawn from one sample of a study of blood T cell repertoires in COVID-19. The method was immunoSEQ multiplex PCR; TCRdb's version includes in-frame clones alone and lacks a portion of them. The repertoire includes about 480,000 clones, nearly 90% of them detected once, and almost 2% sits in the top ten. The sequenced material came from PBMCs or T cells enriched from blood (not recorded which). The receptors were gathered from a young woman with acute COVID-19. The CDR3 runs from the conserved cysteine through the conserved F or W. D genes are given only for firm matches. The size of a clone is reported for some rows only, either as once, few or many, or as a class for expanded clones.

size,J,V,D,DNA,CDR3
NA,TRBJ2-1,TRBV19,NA,TGTGCCAGTAGTTTCGAAGCCTACGGTCAGCAGTTCTTC,CASSFEAYGQQFF
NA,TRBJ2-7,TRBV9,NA,TGTGCCAGCAGCGCAAGCGGTGGCGGGAACGAGCAGTACTTC,CASSASGGGNEQYF
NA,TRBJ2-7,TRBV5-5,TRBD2,TGTGCCAGCAGCTTGGAAGCTAGCGGGATAACGTACTTC,CASSLEASGITYF
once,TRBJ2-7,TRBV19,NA,TGTGCCAGTAGTAGCAAGCTCGACAGTTACGAGCAGTACTTC,CASSSKLDSYEQYF
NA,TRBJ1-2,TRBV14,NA,TGTGCCAGCAGCCAAGACAGGGGTTACTATGGCTACACCTTC,CASSQDRGYYGYTF
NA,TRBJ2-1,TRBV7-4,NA,TGTGCCAGCATCCAGGGGCTAGCTGACTACAATGAGCAGTTCTTC,CASIQGLADYNEQFF
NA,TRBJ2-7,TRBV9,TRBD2,TGTGCCAGCAGCGCCTGGACTAGCGGGAGGGACGAGCAGTACTTC,CASSAWTSGRDEQYF
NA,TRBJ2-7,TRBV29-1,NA,TGCAGCGTTGCGACCGGGTCCTCTGCCTACGAGCAGTACTTC,CSVATGSSAYEQYF
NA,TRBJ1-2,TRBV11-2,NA,TGTGCCAGCAGTTCTCAAACGGGGGGTTGGGATGGCTACACCTTC,CASSSQTGGWDGYTF
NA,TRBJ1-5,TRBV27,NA,TGTGCCAGCAGTCCCCGACAGTTTGGTGACGATCAGCCCCAGCATTTT,CASSPRQFGDDQPQHF
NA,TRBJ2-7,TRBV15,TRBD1,TGTGCCACCAGCACGACAGGGGGCGAGCAGTACTTC,CATSTTGGEQYF
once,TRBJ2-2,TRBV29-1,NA,TGCAGCGTTGCAGGAGGGGCAGTTCGGAGCGGGGAGCTGTTTTTT,CSVAGGAVRSGELFF
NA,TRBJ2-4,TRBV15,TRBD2,TGTGCCACCAGCAGGAGCGGGATGGCCAAAAACATTCAGTACTTC,CATSRSGMAKNIQYF
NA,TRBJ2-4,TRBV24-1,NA,TGTGCCACCAGTTTTGGGCAAGTTGACATTCAGTACTTC,CATSFGQVDIQYF
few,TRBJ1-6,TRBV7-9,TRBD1,TGTGCCAGCAGGCCGGGACAGGTCGTAGAGGCACCCCTCCACTTT,CASRPGQVVEAPLHF
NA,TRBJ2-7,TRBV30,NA,TGTGCCTGGAGTGTGAGGGCCTACGAGCAGTACTTC,CAWSVRAYEQYF
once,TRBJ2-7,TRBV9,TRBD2,TGTGCCAGCAGCCCGGCAGGGGTAGCGGGGGAGCAGTACTTC,CASSPAGVAGEQYF